This T cell receptor beta chain was recorded in a study of memory B cells and T cells in multiple sclerosis. Method: immunoSEQ multiplex PCR; TCRdb's copy keeps in-frame clones and lacks some. The table shows over 35,000 clones, with roughly 80% occurring only once. For this clone: Its cognate antigen is unknown.

CFSE-dim autoproliferating and CFSE-high non-proliferating T cells from unstimulated culture were sequenced separately. Pooled replicate wells came from 5x10^7 CFSE-labeled PBMCs cultured approximately seven days without stimulus. PBMCs were labeled with about 0.5 uM CFSE and cultured without exogenous stimuli. CDR1 is MNHEY and CDR2 is SMNVEV in the germline V gene (reference sequence). The CDR3 runs 15 residues. Trimming stripped 1 base from V and 6 bases from J, with 13 bases between. The receptor was derived from a human donor with multiple sclerosis. Sequencing input: PBMCs from blood kept in culture. V and J are TRBV27 and TRBJ2-1; D unresolved. CDR3 in amino acids: CASSLFALGANEQFF. In nucleotides, the CDR3 is TGTGCCAGCAGTTTATTCGCATTAGGAGCCAATGAGCAGTTCTTC.